This T cell receptor (beta chain) appears in the sequencing data of a study of T cell clonality in common variable immunodeficiency. This clone was found many times. Its cognate antigen is unknown. Overall study results and limits: Fewer TCRbeta clones were shared among CVID subjects than controls.

This table comes from immunoSEQ multiplex PCR, and its TCRdb copy is limited to in-frame clones, with some not included. Sampling found tens of thousands of clones, none seen once. This TCR was recovered from a person aged 18 to 70 in good health. The sequencing sample was made of peripheral blood mononuclear cells.

Incomplete CDR3 DNA: TGTGCCAGTACCGGACAGGGAAAAATTACACCC. Amino acid sequence: CASTGQGKITP. The complete CDR3 reads CASTGQGKITPLHF. The chain carries TRBV19 and TRBJ1-6; 8 bases are a match to TRBD1. The observed sequence ends 3 residues before the CDR3 terminus, with the missing tail filled in from the germline J gene. Germline V CDR1 and CDR2: LNHDA, SQIVND (reference sequence). V lost 7 bases, J lost 11 bases, and 10 bases stayed unmatched. The CDR3 totals 14 residues. The full variable domain, its missing parts supplied by reference TRBV19 and TRBJ1-6, is DGGITQSPKYLFRKEGQNVTLSCEQNLNHDAMYWYRQDPGQGLRLIYYSQIVNDFQKGDIAEGYSVSREKKESFPLTVTSAQKNPTAFYLCASTGQGKITPLHFGNGTRLTVT.